This T cell receptor beta chain was obtained from a study of CD8+ T cells in alopecia areata (dated by TCRdb to between 2017 and 2018). Background for the entire study: Treated patients were enrolled in an open-label pilot trial of oral tofacitinib at 5 to 10 mg twice daily for moderate-to-severe alopecia areata. Patients received tofacitinib for 6 to 18 months and were then followed off drug for 6 months to check for delayed response and recurrence. In treated patients, disease severity was measured using the SALT score, which gives the percentage of scalp surface area affected. In both human patients and the C3H/HeJ mouse model, the study applied high-throughput TCRbeta sequencing to look at T cell clonal expansion in alopecia areata. In humans, TCRbeta sequencing was performed on scalp tissue and on sorted CD4+ and CD8+ peripheral blood T cells from healthy controls and from patients with patchy or totalis/universalis alopecia areata. Patients on tofacitinib were biopsied at baseline and after 4 and 24 weeks of treatment, and several of the patients also had a later scalp biopsy. Scalp clonality was compared among normal scalp (n=4), patchy alopecia areata scalp (n=8), and alopecia totalis/universalis scalp (n=8). RNA was extracted with the PAXgene miRNA kit for fixed scalp, the miRNeasy kit for PBMCs, and the RNeasy kit for mouse skin. Amplification of TCRbeta CDR3 regions was done by immunoSEQ multiplex PCR using 35 Vbeta forward primers and 13 Jbeta reverse primers.

About this clone itself: Its antigen is not yet known. No much larger clone is present one base from it, and per-base qualities are unavailable.

On the study overall, not on this receptor specifically: Scalp TCR repertoire analysis is complicated because resident alphabeta T cells in normal human skin are also sequenced, whereas mouse skin is dominated by gammadelta T cells. Many expanded lesional clones persisted in scalp and blood during tofacitinib treatment, which may partly explain relapse after stopping treatment. Because the treated cohort was small and had just a single nonresponder, larger studies are needed to establish links between baseline CD8+ expansion and response. Higher clonality and more expanded CD8+ clones were observed in lesional scalp than in normal scalp, particularly in alopecia totalis/universalis, a finding suggestive of antigenic drive. TCR sequences shared between patients were less clear than in mice, possibly partly because of HLA diversity in the patient population. Tofacitinib significantly lowered scalp clonality and the number of expanded CD8+ clones among the top 100 scalp clones.

Library preparation used the immunoSEQ multiplex PCR assay. For TCR sequencing, RNA was extracted from every sample and reverse transcribed into cDNA to serve as template. First-strand cDNA was synthesized using SuperScript III with a 2:1 mix of oligo-dT and random hexamers. Amplification bias was assessed with a synthetic immune receptor repertoire, and residual bias was removed computationally. For the original study's pipeline: After raw reads were preprocessed to remove errors, the CDR3 was defined following IMGT conventions as running from the conserved cysteine to phenylalanine. To get clonality, Shannon entropy was normalized by log2 of the number of productive unique TCRs and the result was subtracted from 1. Scalp TCRbeta sequences were cross-referenced with sorted blood CD4 and CD8 repertoires so that the CD4 or CD8 identity of scalp clones could be inferred. TCRdb limited this immuneACCESS table to in-frame rearrangements with V and J called. A share of clones is missing; checked studies link under half to unresolved V genes, and the rest is unexplained. The V and J calls and clone size come from that table; D and trimming were worked out from the DNA. For this sample the table gives some 95,000 clones, of which roughly two fifths were detected only once. The ten top clones hold 18% of the sample.

The time point label on this specimen signifies: roughly 24 weeks on oral tofacitinib. Reading the label with the study, this specimen's treatment or condition is: oral pan-JAK inhibitor, 5-10 mg twice daily. Lesional scalp punch biopsies and peripheral blood were collected from alopecia areata patients. PBMCs were isolated by density centrifugation and stained for CD3, CD4 and CD8, and CD4+ and CD8+ T cells were sorted on a FACSAria. Reading the germline V gene gives CDR1 SNHLY and CDR2 FYNNEI. Deletion took 6 bases off V and 9 bases off J, with a span of 18 bases between the germline ends. Spanning cysteine to phenylalanine, the CDR3 consists of 14 amino acids. CDR3 DNA is the only sequence kept; it has 42 bases, read in frame from the first base.

The rearranged segments are TRBV2 and TRBJ2-1; 6 matching bases give a weak D call of TRBD2. This TCR came from a human donor with alopecia areata. Here the sequenced sample was CD8+ T cells sorted from blood, taken at week 24, from a patient treated with tofacitinib. The CDR3 is CASRTPSDPFEQFF. In nucleotide form, the sequence is TGTGCCAGCAGAACCCCTAGCGACCCCTTTGAGCAGTTCTTC.